The rows below give T cell receptor beta chains drawn from one sample of a study of blood T cell repertoires in COVID-19. Libraries were prepared by immunoSEQ multiplex PCR; TCRdb keeps only in-frame clonotypes and omits some of them. Of 110,000 to 150,000 clones in the sample, around 80% were seen once. Material for sequencing was PBMCs or T cells enriched from blood (not recorded which). All receptors derive from a woman between 18 and 29 years old who had been exposed to COVID-19. The CDR3 runs from the conserved cysteine through the conserved F or W. The D gene is left open where the match is weak. Some rows have no size entry. The others give once, few or many, or a class for an expanded clone.

j_call,clone_size,cdr3_length,v_call,d_call,cdr3_aa,cdr3_nt
TRBJ2-2,-,12,TRBV3-1/TRBV3-2,-,CASSPTAGELFF,TGTGCCAGCAGCCCCACGGCCGGGGAGCTGTTTTTT
TRBJ2-7,-,15,TRBV18,TRBD1,CASSPGTGDRYEQYF,TGTGCCAGCTCACCTGGGACAGGGGATAGATACGAGCAGTACTTC
TRBJ2-7,-,16,TRBV19,TRBD2,CASSRYSSGDSYEQYF,TGTGCCAGTAGTAGGTACTCTAGCGGGGATTCCTACGAGCAGTACTTC
TRBJ2-2,-,14,TRBV7-7,TRBD2,CASRREGVTGELFF,TGTGCCAGCAGGCGGGAGGGGGTCACCGGGGAGCTGTTTTTT
TRBJ1-3,-,15,TRBV28,TRBD1,CASSLDRGLGNTIYF,TGTGCCAGCAGCCTAGACAGGGGGCTTGGAAACACCATATATTTT
TRBJ1-5,few,14,TRBV27,TRBD1,CASRWTGGNQPQHF,TGTGCCAGCCGTTGGACAGGGGGCAATCAGCCCCAGCATTTT
TRBJ2-2,-,16,TRBV11-2,TRBD2,CASSPLAGARTEELFF,TGTGCCAGCAGCCCACTAGCGGGAGCACGGACGGAGGAGCTGTTTTTT
TRBJ2-3,-,15,TRBV5-4,-,CASSLEAGRPDTQYF,TGTGCCAGCAGCTTGGAGGCAGGGCGCCCAGATACGCAGTATTTT
TRBJ1-3,-,15,TRBV9,-,CASSVVSGAGNTIYF,TGTGCCAGCAGCGTAGTTTCAGGGGCTGGAAACACCATATATTTT
TRBJ2-3,-,18,TRBV5-1,TRBD2,CASSPGTSDAVVADTQYF,TGCGCCAGCAGCCCCGGGACTAGCGACGCAGTAGTAGCAGATACGCAGTATTTT
TRBJ2-3,-,15,TRBV5-1,TRBD1,CASSLAGGRGDTQYF,TGCGCCAGCAGCTTGGCAGGGGGTAGGGGAGATACGCAGTATTTT
TRBJ2-2,-,15,TRBV19,-,CASSRTALLSRELFF,TGTGCCAGTAGTAGGACAGCTCTTTTAAGCCGGGAGCTGTTTTTT
TRBJ1-1,-,13,TRBV10-1,TRBD1,CASSDRGLTEAFF,TGCGCCAGCAGTGACAGGGGGCTTACTGAAGCTTTCTTT
TRBJ2-1,-,16,TRBV4-3,TRBD2,CASSQESRGYNNEQFF,TGCGCCAGCAGCCAAGAATCGCGGGGGTATAACAATGAGCAGTTCTTC
TRBJ1-2,-,15,TRBV27,TRBD1,CASSLTGGEPYGYTF,TGTGCCAGCAGTTTGACAGGGGGCGAACCCTATGGCTACACCTTC
TRBJ2-1,-,14,TRBV9,-,CASSVDLAYNEQFF,TGTGCCAGCAGCGTAGATCTAGCCTACAATGAGCAGTTCTTC
TRBJ2-5,-,22,TRBV28,TRBD2,CASSLPPAGLAGVRFGVETQYF,TGTGCCAGCAGTTTGCCCCCGGCAGGCCTAGCGGGAGTACGATTCGGGGTAGAGACCCAGTACTTC
TRBJ1-2,-,12,TRBV28,-,CASSDSNYGYTF,TGTGCCAGCAGTGACTCCAACTATGGCTACACCTTC
TRBJ1-6,once,16,TRBV18,-,CASSPERQANNSPLHF,TGTGCCAGCTCACCCGAACGACAGGCGAATAATTCACCCCTCCACTTT
TRBJ2-7,-,18,TRBV7-9,TRBD2,CASSLGSSGGPRFGEQYF,TGTGCCAGCAGCTTAGGGTCTTCGGGAGGGCCGAGATTCGGCGAGCAGTACTTC
TRBJ1-5,-,13,TRBV19,-,CASGVTGNQPQHF,TGTGCCAGTGGTGTGACTGGCAATCAGCCCCAGCATTTT
TRBJ1-2,-,15,TRBV9,-,CASSVSQGPNYGYTF,TGTGCCAGCAGCGTCTCGCAGGGGCCTAACTATGGCTACACCTTC
TRBJ1-1,once,13,TRBV10-1,-,CASRNTQGTEAFF,TGCGCCAGCAGGAACACACAGGGCACTGAAGCTTTCTTT
TRBJ2-2,-,16,TRBV7-2,-,CASSPPQGSSTGELFF,TGTGCCAGCAGCCCGCCCCAGGGGTCGAGCACCGGGGAGCTGTTTTTT
TRBJ1-6,-,12,TRBV19,-,CASSIGGSPLHF,TGTGCCAGTAGTATAGGCGGTTCACCCCTCCACTTT
TRBJ1-2,-,18,TRBV28,TRBD1,CASRLLRGTGGIHYGYTF,TGTGCCAGCAGATTACTCCGGGGGACAGGGGGCATTCACTATGGCTACACCTTC
TRBJ2-7,-,14,TRBV6-6,-,CASAGTDWRREQYF,TGTGCCAGCGCGGGGACAGATTGGAGGCGCGAGCAGTACTTC
TRBJ2-2,-,12,TRBV4-1,-,CASRGSAGELFF,TGCGCCAGCCGGGGGTCGGCCGGGGAGCTGTTTTTT
TRBJ2-1,-,16,TRBV18,TRBD2,CASSPSSGRASNEQFF,TGTGCCAGCTCACCTTCTAGCGGGAGGGCCAGCAATGAGCAGTTCTTC
TRBJ2-7,-,14,TRBV29-1,TRBD2,CSVARGLASYEQYF,TGCAGCGTTGCTAGGGGACTAGCCTCCTACGAGCAGTACTTC
TRBJ1-1,-,16,TRBV7-9,-,CASSLVPGWFDTEAFF,TGTGCCAGCAGCTTAGTCCCGGGGTGGTTTGACACTGAAGCTTTCTTT
TRBJ2-5,few,15,TRBV5-1,TRBD2,CASSLDDGGQETQYF,TGCGCCAGCAGCTTGGACGACGGGGGGCAAGAGACCCAGTACTTC
TRBJ2-1,once,14,TRBV30,TRBD2,CAWRVSGRSAEQFF,TGTGCCTGGAGAGTTAGCGGGAGGAGTGCAGAGCAGTTCTTC
TRBJ2-5,-,16,TRBV19,TRBD1,CASSRRQGRNKKTQYF,TGTGCCAGTAGCCGCAGACAGGGGAGAAATAAAAAGACCCAGTACTTC
TRBJ2-6,once,16,TRBV19,TRBD2,CASSILSGVGANVLTF,TGTGCCAGTAGTATACTAAGCGGGGTAGGGGCCAACGTCCTGACTTTC
TRBJ2-2,-,14,TRBV29-1,TRBD2,CSVGTSGRAGELFF,TGCAGCGTTGGGACTAGCGGGAGGGCCGGGGAGCTGTTTTTT
TRBJ1-4,-,14,TRBV28,TRBD1,CASNIGQGNEKLFF,TGTGCCAGCAACATTGGACAGGGTAATGAAAAACTGTTTTTT